The clone carrying this TCR beta chain was recorded many times. These data are taken from a study of patients and donors after allogeneic stem cell transplantation. Each CDR3 protein is one row after TCRdb ran MiXCR on the RT-PCR reads. Among 390,000 or so distinct CDR3 sequences listed, roughly 17% were seen once. The source is a human donor who was either an allogeneic HSCT recipient or a stem cell or donor lymphocyte infusion donor (not recorded which). It is not recorded whose cells these are; they may come from a transplant donor. The sample taken for sequencing was blood, either unsorted or a sorted T cell fraction (not recorded which).

Written as DNA, the CDR3 is TGTGCCAGCAGTTTCGAGACAGACACAGATACGCAGTATTTT. Its protein is CASSFETDTDTQYF. The chain couples TRBV12-3 or TRBV12-4 to TRBJ2-3; perhaps TRBD1 as D (5 bases). The CDR3 is 14 residues long. V was cut by 3 bases and J by 2 bases, with 9 bases left in between.